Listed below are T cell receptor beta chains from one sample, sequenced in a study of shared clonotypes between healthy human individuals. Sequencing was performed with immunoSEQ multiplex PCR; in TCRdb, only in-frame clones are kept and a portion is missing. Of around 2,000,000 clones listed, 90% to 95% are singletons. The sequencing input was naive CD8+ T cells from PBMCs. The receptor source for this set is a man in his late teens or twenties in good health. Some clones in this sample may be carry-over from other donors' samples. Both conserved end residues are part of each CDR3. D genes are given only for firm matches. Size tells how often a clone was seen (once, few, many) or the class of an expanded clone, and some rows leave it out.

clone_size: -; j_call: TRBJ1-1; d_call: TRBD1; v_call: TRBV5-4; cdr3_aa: CASSRTGNTEAFF; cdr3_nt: TGTGCCAGCAGCCGGACAGGGAACACTGAAGCTTTCTTT
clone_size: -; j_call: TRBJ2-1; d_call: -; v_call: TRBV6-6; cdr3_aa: CASSYSDAEYNEQFF; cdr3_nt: TGTGCCAGCAGTTACTCAGATGCGGAGTACAATGAGCAGTTCTTC
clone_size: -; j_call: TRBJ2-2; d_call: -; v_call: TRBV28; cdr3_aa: CASSLSRVVTGELFF; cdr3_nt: TGTGCCAGCAGTTTATCCAGGGTAGTGACCGGGGAGCTGTTTTTT
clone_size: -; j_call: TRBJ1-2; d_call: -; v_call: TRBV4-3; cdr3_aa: CASSHWGASGGYTF; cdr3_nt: TGCGCCAGCAGCCATTGGGGGGCGAGTGGTGGCTACACCTTC
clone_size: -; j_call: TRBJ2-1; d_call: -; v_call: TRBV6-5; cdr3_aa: CASSRDPGGNEQFF; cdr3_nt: TGTGCCAGCAGTCGGGACCCCGGGGGCAATGAGCAGTTCTTC
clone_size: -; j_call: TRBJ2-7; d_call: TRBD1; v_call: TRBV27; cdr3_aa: CASSLWGTGSYEQYF; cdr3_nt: TGTGCCAGCAGTTTATGGGGGACAGGGTCCTACGAGCAGTACTTC
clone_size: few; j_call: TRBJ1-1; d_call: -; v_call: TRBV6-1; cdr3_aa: CASSVTQRSTEAFF; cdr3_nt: TGTGCCAGCAGTGTGACACAACGGAGCACTGAAGCTTTCTTT
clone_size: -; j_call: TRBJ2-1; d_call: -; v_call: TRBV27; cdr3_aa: CASSLSNSAGSEFF; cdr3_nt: TGTGCCAGCAGTTTATCGAATTCGGCCGGGAGTGAGTTCTTC
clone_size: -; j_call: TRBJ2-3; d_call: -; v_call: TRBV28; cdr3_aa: CASTWGDSTTDTQYF; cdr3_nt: TGTGCCAGCACTTGGGGGGACAGTACCACAGATACGCAGTATTTT
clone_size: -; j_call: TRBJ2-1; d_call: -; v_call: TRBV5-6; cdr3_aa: CASSFGSAGSYNEQFF; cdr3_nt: TGTGCCAGCAGCTTTGGCAGCGCAGGCTCCTACAATGAGCAGTTCTTC
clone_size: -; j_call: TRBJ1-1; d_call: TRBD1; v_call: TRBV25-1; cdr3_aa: CASSGKQGAGTEAFF; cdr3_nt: TGTGCCAGCAGTGGGAAACAGGGGGCCGGCACTGAAGCTTTCTTT
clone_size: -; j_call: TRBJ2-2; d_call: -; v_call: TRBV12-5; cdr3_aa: CASGPDSPSNTGELFF; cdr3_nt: TGTGCTAGTGGCCCCGATTCCCCTTCGAACACCGGGGAGCTGTTTTTT
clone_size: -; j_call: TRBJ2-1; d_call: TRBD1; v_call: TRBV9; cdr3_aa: CASSVGQGVGNEQFF; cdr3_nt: TGTGCCAGCAGCGTAGGCCAGGGGGTGGGCAATGAGCAGTTCTTC
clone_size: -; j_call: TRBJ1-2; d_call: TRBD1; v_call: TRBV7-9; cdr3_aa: CASRDREVYSGYTF; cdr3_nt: TGTGCCAGCCGCGACAGGGAAGTGTACTCTGGCTACACCTTC
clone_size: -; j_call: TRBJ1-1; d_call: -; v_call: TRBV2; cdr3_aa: CASIEGNHHVF; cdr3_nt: TGTGCCAGCATTGAGGGGAACCACCACGTCTTT
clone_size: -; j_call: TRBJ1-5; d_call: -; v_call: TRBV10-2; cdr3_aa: CASSESWVGGQPQHF; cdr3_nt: TGCGCCAGCAGTGAGTCGTGGGTTGGGGGTCAGCCCCAGCATTTT
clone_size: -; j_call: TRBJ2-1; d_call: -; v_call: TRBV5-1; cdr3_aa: CASASHPGEQFF; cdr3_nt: TGCGCCAGCGCATCTCACCCGGGTGAGCAGTTCTTC